This T cell receptor beta chain derives from a study of blood T cells in healthy people across ages. Primed by a sample-barcoded 5' primer and a J-beta primer mix, a second PCR proceeded for 7 to 11 cycles. MiXCR, applied by TCRdb to the 5' RACE reads, yields one record per CDR3 protein. This sample has approximately 800,000 distinct CDR3 sequences; 36% occur once, and the top ten carry over 10%. This clonotype has more than one count but fewer than ten. Between the trimmed V and J ends, which lost 1 base and 3 bases, there was a span of 9 bases. CDR1 is SEHNR and CDR2 is FQNEAQ in the germline V gene (reference sequence). CDR3 size: 14 residues.

The gene calls are TRBV7-9 and TRBJ1-1, with a possible D match to TRBD1 (5 bases). The receptor was derived from a man younger than 35 in good health. The material sequenced was blood. CDR3 nucleotides: TGTGCCAGCAGCTTAGGGGTAGGGGACACTGAAGCTTTCTTT. Encoded protein: CASSLGVGDTEAFF.